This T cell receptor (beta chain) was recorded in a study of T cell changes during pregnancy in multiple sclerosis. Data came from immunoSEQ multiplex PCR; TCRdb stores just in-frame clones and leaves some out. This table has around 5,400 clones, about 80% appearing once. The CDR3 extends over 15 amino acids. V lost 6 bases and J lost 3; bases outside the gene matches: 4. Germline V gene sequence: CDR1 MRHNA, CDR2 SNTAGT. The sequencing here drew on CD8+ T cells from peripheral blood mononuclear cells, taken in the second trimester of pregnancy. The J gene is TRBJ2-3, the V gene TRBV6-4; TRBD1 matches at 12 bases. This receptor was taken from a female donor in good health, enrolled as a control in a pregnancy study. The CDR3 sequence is CASSVGQGATDTQYF. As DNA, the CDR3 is TGTGCCAGCAGCGTGGGACAGGGGGCGACAGATACGCAGTATTTT.